Here is one T cell receptor beta chain with its context. The sample comes from a study of blood T cell repertoires in COVID-19. Overall study context: Whether acute or convalescent, the COVID-19 samples came from the United States, Italy and Spain. The cDNA or gDNA used as material had been derived from T cells, B-cell-depleted T cells, or PBMCs.

The CDR3 has 14 amino acids. Trimming removed 6 bases at V and 5 bases at J, with 14 bases between. CDR1 is MNHNY, CDR2 SVGAGI, per germline (reference sequence). Original handling: Reference gene primer amplification gave nucleated cell count estimates. Clones were sequenced by immunoSEQ multiplex PCR, and TCRdb holds only the in-frame ones, with some missing. The V and J calls and clone size are taken from that table; D and trimming were inferred from the DNA. The data show roughly 140,000 clones, around 91% seen once. This clonotype was obtained from a woman aged 55-70 years with active COVID-19. The sequencing input was peripheral blood. The chain couples TRBV6-6 to TRBJ2-1; a weak D match, TRBD2 (6 bases). CDR3 protein: CASRGDFPDNEQFF. CDR3 coding DNA: TGTGCCAGCAGGGGGGACTTCCCCGACAATGAGCAGTTCTTC.